These 2 T cell receptor beta chains were sequenced from one sample in a study of naive and memory T cell subsets. The antigens for these receptors are not known. Whole-study findings and limits: Especially in CD8 cells, naive repertoires contained a few larger clonotypes, possibly CD45RA-re-expressing memory cells.

Two oligonucleotides, mixed equimolar, formed the beta constant-region primer covering TRBC1 and TRBC2. Four rounds of PCR amplified the ligated cDNA using nested alpha and beta constant-region primers plus SP2. TCRdb called the UMI-ligation and nested PCR reads again in MiXCR, with one record for every CDR3 protein. The sample yields around 140,000 distinct CDR3 sequences, approximately 20% seen once. Sequences were obtained from naive CD8+ T cells from blood. The origin of the receptors is a human donor in good health.

CDR3: CASSPRDRGLATNEKLFF. CDR3 nucleotide sequence: TGTGCCAGCAGCCCCCGGGACAGGGGATTAGCCACTAATGAAAAACTGTTTTTT. The chain is built from TRBV7-9 and TRBJ1-4, with TRBD1 matching over 10 bases. J lost 2 bases, V lost 5 bases, and 11 bases had no gene match. CDR3 length: 18 residues. CDR1 and CDR2 (germline): SEHNR, FQNEAQ (reference sequence). The full variable domain, rest sourced from reference TRBV7-9 and TRBJ1-4, is DTGVSQNPRHKITKRGQNVTFRCDPISEHNRLYWYRQTLGQGPEFLTYFQNEAQLEKSRLLSDRFSAERPKGSFSTLEIQRTEQGDSAMYLCASSPRDRGLATNEKLFFGSGTQLSVL.

This rearrangement joins TRBV27 to TRBJ1-1, with TRBD1 as a possible D gene (5 bases). V lost 6 bases and J 6 bases, leaving 11 bases between the germline ends. The CDR3 contains 12 residues. Germline V lookup: CDR1 MNHEY, CDR2 SMNVEV (reference sequence). The chain's CDR3 is CASSPGSPEAFF. The CDR3 nucleotides read TGTGCCAGCAGCCCAGGGTCTCCTGAAGCTTTCTTT.